The rows below give T cell receptor beta chains drawn from one sample of a study of cytomegalovirus exposure and HLA in healthy donors. Some clones are missing from TCRdb's copy, which holds only in-frame ones; the method was immunoSEQ multiplex PCR. Of some 150,000 clones listed, about four fifths are singletons. The sample was PBMCs. The receptors shown here come from a woman younger than 45 in good health and CMV-seropositive. The CDR3 runs from the conserved cysteine through the conserved F or W. A D gene is named only where the DNA matches it firmly. Not every row has a clone size; where given, it reads once, few, many or a size class.

j_call v_call d_call clone_size cdr3_aa cdr3_nt
TRBJ2-7 TRBV27 - - CASSPSSYEQYF TGTGCCAGCAGTCCGAGCTCCTACGAGCAGTACTTC
TRBJ2-7 TRBV4-2 TRBD2 - CASSQGVVAGSYEQYF TGTGCCAGCAGCCAAGGTGTGGTAGCGGGGAGCTACGAGCAGTACTTC
TRBJ1-5 TRBV6-1 - - CASRTLIGGNQPQHF TGTGCCAGCAGAACACTAATAGGGGGCAATCAGCCCCAGCATTTT
TRBJ2-7 TRBV7-2 - - CASTLDPTSYEQYF TGTGCCAGCACCTTAGATCCGACTTCCTACGAGCAGTACTTC
TRBJ1-2 TRBV6-5 - - CASIKGGFPFRGYTF TGTGCCAGCATCAAAGGAGGTTTCCCCTTTCGTGGCTACACCTTC
TRBJ1-5 TRBV27 TRBD1 - CASSGQGLAGVRQPQHF TGTGCCAGCTCGGGACAGGGTCTCGCGGGCGTACGTCAGCCCCAGCATTTT
TRBJ1-2 TRBV5-5 - - CASSFSHTGYGYTF TGTGCCAGCAGCTTCAGCCATACAGGGTATGGCTACACCTTC
TRBJ1-1 TRBV9 - - CASSKGSGTEAFF TGTGCCAGCAGCAAGGGGTCGGGCACTGAAGCTTTCTTT
TRBJ2-2 TRBV6-5 - - CASSYAPRNTGELFF TGTGCCAGCAGTTATGCACCCAGGAACACCGGGGAGCTGTTTTTT
TRBJ2-5 TRBV19 - few CARGTQYF TGTGCCCGAGGGACCCAGTACTTC
TRBJ2-5 TRBV18 - - CASSPTTDKETQYF TGTGCCAGCTCACCAACCACGGACAAAGAGACCCAGTACTTC
TRBJ1-3 TRBV6-6 TRBD1 - CASNKDRGHPGNTIYF TGTGCCAGCAACAAGGACAGGGGGCATCCTGGAAACACCATATATTTT
TRBJ1-1 TRBV5-4 - once CASSLEGGLTEAFF TGTGCCAGCAGCTTGGAGGGGGGGCTGACTGAAGCTTTCTTT
TRBJ2-7 TRBV5-1 TRBD1 - CASSLETGVFSYEQYF TGCGCCAGCAGCTTGGAAACAGGGGTTTTCTCCTACGAGCAGTACTTC
TRBJ1-1 TRBV4-1 TRBD1 - CASSPYRDSEHLEAFF TGCGCCAGCAGCCCCTACCGGGACAGCGAACACTTGGAAGCTTTCTTT
TRBJ1-4 TRBV27 - - CASSLVLGGEKLFF TGTGCCAGCAGTTTAGTTCTGGGGGGGGAAAAACTGTTTTTT
TRBJ2-2 TRBV27 TRBD2 - CASSYPPGGTGELFF TGTGCCAGCAGTTACCCCCCGGGAGGCACCGGGGAGCTGTTTTTT
TRBJ2-1 TRBV6-5 TRBD1 - CASKTGQGYEQFF TGTGCCAGCAAGACGGGACAGGGATATGAGCAGTTCTTC
TRBJ1-4 TRBV27 TRBD1 - CASRALQGINEKLFF TGTGCCAGCAGGGCTCTACAGGGGATTAATGAAAAACTGTTTTTT
TRBJ1-2 TRBV6-1 TRBD1 few CASSENTGVVGYTF TGTGCCAGCAGTGAGAACACAGGGGTAGTTGGCTACACCTTC
TRBJ2-2 TRBV19 TRBD2 - CASSVRLAGVYTGELFF TGTGCCAGTAGTGTCCGACTAGCGGGGGTGTACACCGGGGAGCTGTTTTTT
TRBJ1-2 TRBV4-2 - - CASSQLGDYYGYTF TGTGCCAGCAGCCAATTGGGGGACTACTATGGCTACACCTTC
TRBJ1-4 TRBV9 TRBD1 - CASTTGPTNEKLFF TGTGCCAGCACGACAGGGCCAACTAATGAAAAACTGTTTTTT
TRBJ1-6 TRBV6-5 TRBD1 - CASTDRGNSPLHF TGTGCCAGCACGGACAGGGGAAATTCACCCCTCCACTTT